This TCR beta chain was captured in a study of blood T cell repertoires in COVID-19. On the study more broadly: COVID-19 samples collected from the United States, Italy and Spain covered acute and convalescent phases. The analysed material was cDNA or gDNA that came from T cells, B-cell-depleted T cells, or PBMCs.

Per the original data handling: Reference gene primer amplification in the assay estimated nucleated cell counts. TCRdb's table, derived via immunoSEQ multiplex PCR, lists solely in-frame clones and lacks some. D and trimming were read from the DNA, whereas the V and J calls and clone size are those reported in that table. The sample records around 130,000 clones, roughly 79% being singletons. V dropped 5 bases and J dropped 6; count of bases not matched to a gene: 2. Germline-derived CDR1 and CDR2 are MNHEY and SMNVEV (reference sequence). The CDR3 loop spans 13 amino acids. The clonotype originates from a human donor in a cohort sampled during active COVID-19. The chain combines TRBV27 with TRBJ2-7; 12 nucleotides agree with TRBD2. Sequencing was done on a sample of peripheral blood. The CDR3 protein is CASSKGLAGEQYF. DNA for the CDR3: TGTGCCAGCAGTAAGGGACTAGCGGGCGAGCAGTACTTC.